The 26 T cell receptor beta chains given below trace back to one sample, sequenced in a study of blood T cell repertoires in COVID-19. Only in-frame clones appear in the TCRdb table, and some are missing; sequencing was by immunoSEQ multiplex PCR. The table lists about 210,000 clones, roughly 80% of them singletons. The specimen was peripheral blood. Source of these receptors: a man in his sixties with COVID-19, enrolled during active disease.

This clone appeared a single time. The chain combines TRBV6-6 with TRBJ2-7; 7 bases fit TRBD1. This CDR3 region has 18 residues. Germline CDR1 reads MNHNY; CDR2 reads SVGAGI (reference sequence). V trimming: 5 bases; J trimming: 5 bases; junction bases outside the gene matches: 21. CDR3 in DNA: TGTGCCAGCAGTCGACCGGTGCGCCCGACAGGGAAATCGAACGAGCAGTACTTC. It specifies CASSRPVRPTGKSNEQYF.

The chain couples TRBV27 to TRBJ1-5; 8 bases line up with TRBD1. The germline gives CDR1 MNHEY, CDR2 SMNVEV (reference sequence). This CDR3 is built from 14 residues. The V and J ends lost 5 bases and 7 bases, in that order; junction bases with no gene match: 7. Here the CDR3 reads CASSPGQGGQPQHF. In DNA form, the CDR3 reads TGTGCCAGCAGTCCCGGACAGGGAGGACAGCCCCAGCATTTT.

The V and J genes are TRBV14 and TRBJ2-7; D is unclear. CDR1 is SGHDN and CDR2 is FVKESK in the germline V gene. This CDR3 is 13 amino acids long. V gave up 1 base and J gave up 0 bases, with 4 bases separating them. The CDR3 loop is CASSQVVSYEQYF. In DNA, the CDR3 is TGTGCCAGCAGCCAAGTAGTCTCCTACGAGCAGTACTTC.

The genes are TRBV9 and TRBJ1-6, with a possible D match to TRBD1 (5 bases). Trimming removed 0 bases from V and 6 bases from J, with 19 bases in between. Per the germline V gene, CDR1 is SGDLS and CDR2 is YYNGEE. This CDR3 spans 18 amino acids. CDR3 bases: TGTGCCAGCAGCGTAGCCCGTAACCTGGGGCAGGGTAATTCACCCCTCCACTTT. This translates into CASSVARNLGQGNSPLHF.

The CDR3 protein is CAWRKGGGLRLRTNYEQYF. CDR3 DNA sequence: TGTGCCTGGAGGAAAGGGGGGGGACTTAGGCTGCGCACCAACTACGAGCAGTACTTC. The V call is TRBV30, the J call TRBJ2-7; D might be TRBD2 (7 bases). This CDR3 region has 19 residues. CDR1 and CDR2 (germline): GTSNPN, SVGIG (reference sequence). The V gene lost 3 bases and the J gene lost 3 bases, with 30 bases spanning the gap.

This clone was seen only a few times. J is TRBJ1-2 and V is TRBV6-2 or TRBV6-3; weak D call: TRBD1 (5 bases). This CDR3 region has 13 residues. The V and J ends lost 0 bases and 6 bases respectively, with 8 bases between them. Per the germline V gene, CDR1 is MNHEY and CDR2 is SVGEGT. The CDR3 loop is CASSYSLRDGYTF. The CDR3, as DNA: TGTGCCAGCAGTTACTCGCTCAGGGATGGCTACACCTTC.

This clone was found a few times. This chain links TRBV9 with TRBJ1-2; 7 bases are a match to TRBD1. V gave up 2 bases and J gave up 6 bases; unmatched junction bases: 4. Germline lookup yields CDR1 SGDLS and CDR2 YYNGEE. This CDR3 is built from 13 residues. The CDR3 loop reads CASSVHQGDGYTF. The CDR3 DNA reads TGTGCCAGCAGCGTTCATCAGGGGGATGGCTACACCTTC. Full variable domain (missing parts from reference TRBV9 and TRBJ1-2): DSGVTQTPKHLITATGQRVTLRCSPRSGDLSVYWYQQSLDQGLQFLIQYYNGEERAKGNILERFSAQQFPDLHSELNLSSLELGDSALYFCASSVHQGDGYTFGSGTRLTVV.

This clone appeared a few times. The V call is TRBV29-1, the J call TRBJ1-1, with D unresolved. The V end was cut by 1 base, the J end by 3 bases, with 6 bases between. This CDR3 is 12 amino acids long. Germline V gene sequence: CDR1 SQVTM, CDR2 ANQGSEA. The CDR3 nucleotides are TGCAGCGTTGAAGGCGGAGACACTGAAGCTTTCTTT. Translated, it gives CSVEGGDTEAFF.

CDR3: CATSRPRTGSLQPQHF. In DNA form, the CDR3 reads TGTGCCACCAGCAGACCCCGGACAGGGTCCCTTCAGCCCCAGCATTTT. V is TRBV15 and J is TRBJ1-5; 8 bases agree with TRBD1. With 2 bases clipped from V and 6 bases from J, the junction kept 9 bases outside the gene matches. This CDR3 region has 16 residues. Per the germline V gene, CDR1 is LNHNV and CDR2 is YYDKDF (reference sequence). Using reference TRBV15 and TRBJ1-5 for the parts outside the CDR3, the full variable domain is DAMVIQNPRYQVTQFGKPVTLSCSQTLNHNVMYWYQQKSSQAPKLLFHYYDKDFNNEADTPDNFQSRRPNTSFCFLDIRSPGLGDTAMYLCATSRPRTGSLQPQHFGDGTRLSIL.

The chain recombines TRBV4-3 with TRBJ2-2, with D possibly matching TRBD1 (6 bases). V was clipped by 5 bases and J by 8 bases, with 15 bases between them. This CDR3 region has 14 residues. The germline CDR1 and CDR2 sequences are LGHNA and YSLEER. The CDR3 reads CASSSQAGVGELFF. CDR3 nucleotide sequence: TGCGCCAGCAGCTCACAAGCAGGGGTGGGGGAGCTGTTTTTT.

V is TRBV4-1 and J is TRBJ1-2; TRBD1 aligns across 7 bases. Losses at the gene ends were 0 bases for V and 4 bases for J; bases not matched to a gene: 5. The CDR3 contains 15 residues. Per germline, CDR1 MGHRA and CDR2 YSYEKL. The CDR3 region has the DNA TGCGCCAGCAGCCAAGAGCGGACAGGCAGCTATGGCTACACCTTC. Protein sequence: CASSQERTGSYGYTF.

The CDR3 protein is CASSPRARTGGEQYF. DNA for the CDR3: TGTGCCAGTAGTCCCCGAGCCCGGACAGGGGGCGAGCAGTACTTC. This sequence joins TRBV19 and TRBJ2-7, with 10 bases lining up with TRBD1. CDR1 and CDR2 from the germline V gene are LNHDA and SQIVND (reference sequence). V shed 5 bases, J shed 6 bases, and the junction held 10 bases outside the gene matches. This CDR3 is built from 15 residues.

The chain joins TRBV5-1 to TRBJ1-1; 10 bases fit TRBD1. Germline CDR1 and CDR2: SGHRS and YFSETQ. CDR3 size: 14 residues. Trimming cost V 5 bases and J 11 bases; bases outside gene matches: 12. The CDR3 region has the DNA TGCGCCAGCAGGGCCCGGGACAGGGGTTCGGGCGCTTTCTTT. Translation gives CASRARDRGSGAFF.

The chain couples TRBV5-8 to TRBJ1-2; perhaps TRBD1 as D (5 bases). The V gene's germline CDR1 is SGHTS and CDR2 YDEGEE. Trimming stripped 6 bases from V and 9 bases from J, with 21 bases between. The CDR3 covers 14 residues. CDR3 DNA: TGTGCCAGCAACCCTGGAAGGGGCGTAGGGAGCTACACCTTC. It codes for CASNPGRGVGSYTF.

The chain couples TRBV5-4 to TRBJ1-2, with a possible D match to TRBD1 (6 bases). Trimming stripped 0 bases from V and 4 bases from J, with 10 bases between. The CDR3 is 14 amino acids. Germline CDR1 and CDR2: SGHNT and YYREEE (reference sequence). In DNA form, the CDR3 reads TGTGCCAGCAGCTTGGCAGGGGCGCTCTATGGCTACACCTTC. It specifies CASSLAGALYGYTF.

The rearrangement links TRBV4-3 to TRBJ1-3; D gene uncertain. Germline CDR1 LGHNA, CDR2 YSLEER. The CDR3 is made up of 16 amino acids. The V end was cut by 0 bases, the J end by 3 bases, with 12 bases between. The CDR3 region is CASSQEEGAYGNTIYF. The DNA for the CDR3 is TGCGCCAGCAGCCAAGAAGAGGGCGCGTATGGAAACACCATATATTTT.

This clone was recorded once. The rearrangement joins TRBV7-2 to TRBJ2-6, with D possibly TRBD2 on 5 matching bases. The CDR3 has 15 amino acids. Per the germline V gene, CDR1 is SGHTA and CDR2 is FQGNSA. V lost 1 base and J lost 3, with 7 bases in between. The CDR3 coding sequence is TGTGCCAGCAGCTTAGAGCGGTTTGGGGCCAACGTCCTGACTTTC. It specifies CASSLERFGANVLTF.

This clone was recorded once. The chain joins TRBV7-8 to TRBJ1-2; 7 bases match TRBD1. Trimming removed 1 base from V and 2 bases from J; junction bases left unmatched: 4. Germline assignment: CDR1 SGHVS and CDR2 FQNEAQ. The CDR3 loop spans 15 amino acids. The CDR3 here is CASSLVPGQNYGYTF. CDR3 sequence (DNA): TGTGCCAGCAGCTTAGTACCGGGACAGAACTATGGCTACACCTTC.

The chain joins TRBV18 to TRBJ1-1; no reliable D call. CDR1 and CDR2 (germline): KGHSH, LQKENI. The CDR3 has 13 amino acids. V dropped 6 bases and J dropped 4 bases, with 12 bases sitting between them. The CDR3 reads CASSYEMSTEAFF. In DNA, the CDR3 is TGTGCCAGCTCTTATGAGATGAGCACTGAAGCTTTCTTT.

This clone was counted only a few times. This chain uses TRBV10-1 with TRBJ1-2, with a possible D match to TRBD1 (6 bases). Between the trimmed V and J ends, which lost 5 bases and 4 bases, there was a span of 11 bases. Germline assignment: CDR1 WNHNN and CDR2 SYGVQD (reference sequence). CDR3 length: 13 residues. For the CDR3, the DNA is TGCGCCAGCAGTCAGGGGATGACCTATGGCTACACCTTC. It is translated as CASSQGMTYGYTF.

This clone has only a few counts. This chain links TRBV25-1 with TRBJ1-5, with 7 positions matching TRBD1. This CDR3 has 15 amino acids. Germline V gene lookup returns CDR1 MGHDK and CDR2 SYGVNS. The CDR3 bases are TGTGACGGACAGGACCCAATTTATAGCAATCAGCCCCAGCATTTT. Residues: CDGQDPIYSNQPQHF.

The chain uses TRBV6-5 and TRBJ1-6; TRBD1 matches 7 bases. The CDR3 is 15 residues long. V was pared by 6 bases and J by 8 bases, with 10 bases of the junction left unmatched. In germline, CDR1 is MNHEY, CDR2 SVGAGI. Here the CDR3 reads CASRVTGRSHSPLHF. For the CDR3, the DNA is TGTGCCAGCAGGGTGACAGGGAGAAGTCATTCACCCCTCCACTTT.

The J gene is TRBJ1-3, the V gene TRBV18; D is unclear. CDR1 KGHSH and CDR2 LQKENI come from the germline V gene. The CDR3 runs 16 residues. V lost 3 bases, J lost 2 bases, and 14 bases lay in between. The CDR3 loop is CASSPSSGGAGNTIYF. The CDR3 region has the DNA TGTGCCAGCTCACCGAGCTCGGGTGGCGCTGGAAACACCATATATTTT.

The chain couples TRBV5-1 to TRBJ1-5; 7 bases map to TRBD1. Germline V gene lookup returns CDR1 SGHRS and CDR2 YFSETQ. The CDR3 has 15 residues. V dropped 5 bases and J dropped 2; count of bases not matched to a gene: 7. CDR3 sequence (DNA): TGCGCCAGCAGGCCTACTGGACAGGGCAATCAGCCCCAGCATTTT. This gives the protein CASRPTGQGNQPQHF.

This clone was seen just once. The same CDR3 also results from other DNA sequences found in this sample. The V and J genes are TRBV5-1 and TRBJ1-1, with D hard to call. The CDR3 consists of 13 residues. The V end lost 0 bases, the J end lost 0 bases, and 3 bases lay between the germline ends. CDR1 SGHRS and CDR2 YFSETQ come from the germline V gene. The CDR3 loop is CASSLAVNTEAFF. DNA of the CDR3: TGCGCCAGCAGCTTGGCGGTGAACACTGAAGCTTTCTTT.

The table lists this clone with a count of one. The chain has TRBV14 and TRBJ2-7; D is unclear. Between the trimmed V and J ends, which lost 4 bases and 3 bases, there was a span of 7 bases. The length of the CDR3 is 12 residues. The germline V gene encodes CDR1 SGHDN and CDR2 FVKESK. CDR3 residues: CASSPRSYEQYF. In nucleotides, the CDR3 is TGTGCCAGCAGCCCACGGAGCTACGAGCAGTACTTC.